This T cell receptor beta chain came from a study of blood T cell repertoires in COVID-19. Study information: COVID-19 samples collected from the United States, Italy and Spain covered acute and convalescent phases. T cells, B-cell-depleted T cells, or PBMCs supplied cDNA or gDNA.

As originally analysed: For nucleated cells, counts were estimated from reference gene primer amplification. Sequencing was performed with immunoSEQ multiplex PCR; in TCRdb, only in-frame clones are kept and a portion is missing. The DNA gave D and trimming, while V, J and clone size come from that table. The sample consists of 100,000 or so clones, more than 85% of them appearing once. This CDR3 has 14 residues. CDR1 is MNHEY, CDR2 SVGEGT, per germline. J was trimmed by 7 bases and V by 4 bases; bases with no gene match: 5. Sequencing was performed on peripheral blood. This TCR derives from a man in his fifties with active or convalescent COVID-19. This chain joins TRBV6-2 or TRBV6-3 and TRBJ1-5, with 9 bases matching TRBD1. Written as DNA, the CDR3 is TGTGCCAGCAGTTTAACAGGGGGCGGGCAGCCCCAGCATTTT. It encodes CASSLTGGGQPQHF.